The 25 T cell receptor beta chains below come from one sample, sequenced in a study of shared clonotypes between healthy human individuals. Profiled with immunoSEQ multiplex PCR; TCRdb holds only in-frame clones, not every one. The table has fewer than 650,000 clones, 76% seen once. The source material was PBMCs. The origin of the receptors is a woman aged 40 to 50 in good health. Some clones in this sample may be carry-over from other donors' samples.

The chain combines TRBV7-8 with TRBJ2-7; the match to TRBD1 covers 7 bases. Germline V gene lookup returns CDR1 SGHVS and CDR2 FQNEAQ. V trimming: 4 bases; J trimming: 5 bases; junction bases outside the gene matches: 5. CDR3 length: 13 amino acids. CDR3 amino acids: CASSSDRADEQYF. The CDR3 coding sequence is TGTGCCAGCAGCTCTGACAGGGCGGACGAGCAGTACTTC.

The chain carries TRBV28 and TRBJ2-7; D is perhaps TRBD1 (6 bases). Germline V CDR1 and CDR2: MDHEN, SYDVKM. Trimming shortened V by 5 bases and J by 12 bases, and 14 bases separated the two germline ends. The length of the CDR3 is 11 residues. The CDR3 DNA sequence: TGTGCCAGCAGTACACCGACAGGTTCGTACTTC. Its protein is CASSTPTGSYF.

This clone was seen more than once but under ten times. This sequence joins TRBV4-1 and TRBJ2-7; D is possibly TRBD1 (6 bases). Germline CDR1 reads MGHRA; CDR2 reads YSYEKL. Trimming pared 1 base from V and 2 bases from J, leaving 12 bases between. The CDR3 has 15 residues. The CDR3, as DNA: TGCGCCAGCAGCCAAGGGGACATGCGAACCTACGAGCAGTACTTC. Translation gives CASSQGDMRTYEQYF.

The rearrangement joins TRBV14 to TRBJ2-1; D is unresolved. CDR3 length: 16 amino acids. Trimming took off 1 base at V and 2 bases at J, with 12 bases between the two ends. CDR1 is SGHDN and CDR2 is FVKESK in the germline V gene. The CDR3 coding sequence is TGTGCCAGCAGCCAAGCAGGTCTAGTCCCCTACAATGAGCAGTTCTTC. Its protein product is CASSQAGLVPYNEQFF.

Many counts were recorded for this clone. The rearrangement joins TRBV4-2 to TRBJ2-3, with TRBD2 identical over 8 bases. CDR1 LGHNA and CDR2 YNFKEQ come from the germline V gene. With V trimmed by 0 bases and J by 3 bases, 8 bases remained unmatched. The CDR3 totals 17 residues. The CDR3 nucleotides are TGTGCCAGCAGCCAAGATACCAGCGGGAGTTTGACAGATACGCAGTATTTT. Translated: CASSQDTSGSLTDTQYF.

This chain uses TRBV15 with TRBJ2-1, with 7 bases identical to TRBD2. The V segment lost 5 bases and the J segment 9 bases; nucleotides outside the gene matches: 16. The CDR3 is 16 amino acids. Germline V gives CDR1 LNHNV, CDR2 YYDKDF (reference sequence). The CDR3 reads CATSLYPREVQVEQFF. The CDR3, as DNA: TGTGCCACCAGCCTATACCCACGGGAGGTCCAGGTTGAGCAGTTCTTC.

The chain uses TRBV9 and TRBJ1-2; D gene unclear. The V end lost 4 bases, the J end lost 8 bases, and 12 bases lay between the germline ends. The length of the CDR3 is 12 residues. Germline V gene data show CDR1 as SGDLS and CDR2 as YYNGEE. The CDR3 DNA sequence: TGTGCCAGCAGCCCCCGGTTTGAAGGCTACACCTTC. Translating it yields CASSPRFEGYTF.

V gene TRBV19 combines with J gene TRBJ1-1; TRBD1 is a possible D gene (5 bases). The CDR3 contains 14 residues. CDR1 is LNHDA, CDR2 SQIVND, per germline (reference sequence). Trimming shortened V by 3 bases and J by 4 bases, and 12 bases separated the two germline ends. The CDR3 sequence: CASSISRGATEAFF. The CDR3 nucleotides are TGTGCCAGTAGTATTTCAAGGGGTGCCACTGAAGCTTTCTTT.

This clone has only a few counts. The chain carries TRBV10-3 and TRBJ2-5; 11 bases line up with TRBD2. There are 14 residues in the CDR3. J was trimmed by 4 bases and V by 5 bases; bases with no gene match: 3. Germline V gene sequence: CDR1 ENHRY, CDR2 SYGVKD. The CDR3 coding sequence is TGTGCCATCAGTTTAGGACTAGCGGGAGAGACCCAGTACTTC. Translation: CAISLGLAGETQYF.

The rearrangement uses TRBV19 and TRBJ2-5; D remains unclear. Germline V gene data show CDR1 as LNHDA and CDR2 as SQIVND (reference sequence). The CDR3 is made up of 12 amino acids. The V and J ends lost 4 bases and 7 bases respectively, with 10 bases between them. The CDR3 DNA reads TGTGCCAGTAGTACCCGACTCGGGACCCAGTACTTC. Its translation: CASSTRLGTQYF.

The chain couples TRBV6-5 to TRBJ2-7, with D perhaps given as TRBD1 or TRBD2 (5 bases each). From germline, CDR1 is MNHEY and CDR2 SVGAGI. Trimming took off 6 bases at V and 9 bases at J, with 15 bases between the two ends. The CDR3 runs to 12 residues. This chain's CDR3 is CASSSGDGRQYF. DNA for the CDR3: TGTGCCAGCAGCTCCGGGGACGGACGGCAGTACTTC.

The J gene is TRBJ2-5, the V gene TRBV11-2; no reliable D call. The V gene's germline CDR1 is SGHAT and CDR2 FQNNGV. This CDR3 spans 13 amino acids. The V end was cut by 1 base, the J end by 6 bases, with 9 bases between. The CDR3, as DNA: TGTGCCAGCAGCTTAGCTGGTAGCCAGACCCAGTACTTC. This encodes CASSLAGSQTQYF.

Turning to this clone: Other DNA variants within this sample encode the same CDR3. V gene TRBV27 combines with J gene TRBJ2-7; tentatively, D is TRBD1 or TRBD2 (5 bases each). CDR1 is MNHEY and CDR2 is SMNVEV in the germline V gene (reference sequence). The CDR3 runs to 12 residues. Trimming took off 3 bases at V and 4 bases at J, with 7 bases between the two ends. The CDR3: CASSLRGYEQYF. The CDR3 DNA follows: TGTGCCAGCAGTTTGAGGGGTTACGAGCAGTACTTC.

The rearrangement uses TRBV10-1 and TRBJ2-2; 10 bases fit TRBD2. The V gene's germline CDR1 is WNHNN and CDR2 SYGVQD (reference sequence). The CDR3 loop spans 17 amino acids. With 3 bases clipped from V and 7 bases from J, the junction kept 11 bases outside the gene matches. CDR3 bases: TGCGCCAGCAGTGATAGGCTAGCGGGAGAGGTTGTCGGGGAGCTGTTTTTT. It codes for CASSDRLAGEVVGELFF.

The chain has TRBV9 and TRBJ2-5; no clear D. The CDR3 has 13 residues. V lost 2 bases to trimming and J lost 5 bases, with 10 bases between them. The germline V gene has CDR1 SGDLS and CDR2 YYNGEE. The CDR3 DNA sequence: TGTGCCAGCAGCGTGGGCAATTGGGAGACCCAGTACTTC. Amino acid sequence: CASSVGNWETQYF.

The J gene is TRBJ1-2, the V gene TRBV30; unclear D gene. CDR3 length: 11 residues. The V gene's germline CDR1 is GTSNPN and CDR2 SVGIG (reference sequence). V was clipped by 0 bases and J by 6 bases, with 5 bases between them. In DNA form, the CDR3 reads TGTGCCTGGAGTGTTGGGGATGGCTACACCTTC. It yields the protein CAWSVGDGYTF.

This clone occurred a few times. The V gene is TRBV30, the J gene TRBJ2-7; D remains unclear. The germline V gene encodes CDR1 GTSNPN and CDR2 SVGIG (reference sequence). The CDR3 loop spans 12 amino acids. Trimming stripped 0 bases from V and 7 bases from J, with 10 bases between. The CDR3 sequence: CAWSVRMREQYF. CDR3 in DNA: TGTGCCTGGAGTGTACGGATGAGGGAGCAGTACTTC.

The gene calls are TRBV9 and TRBJ1-5, with a possible D match to TRBD1 (5 bases). CDR1 and CDR2 (germline): SGDLS, YYNGEE. V was trimmed by 4 bases and J by 5 bases, leaving 13 bases between them. This CDR3 has 14 residues. Written as DNA, the CDR3 is TGTGCCAGCAGCCTTCAGGGAGGGGATCAGCCCCAGCATTTT. It specifies CASSLQGGDQPQHF.

DNA of the CDR3: TGTGCCAGCAGCCACGTGGACAGCTACGAGCAGTACTTC. This sequence encodes CASSHVDSYEQYF. The J gene is TRBJ2-7, the V gene TRBV14; perhaps TRBD1 as D (6 bases). CDR1 SGHDN and CDR2 FVKESK come from the germline V gene. This CDR3 has 13 amino acids. V dropped 3 bases and J dropped 3 bases, with 9 bases sitting between them.

Remarks on this clone: Given a far larger clone just one base away, this is likely a sequencing read error. The rearrangement joins TRBV30 to TRBJ1-2; the D is unclear. CDR1 GTSNPN and CDR2 SVGIG come from the germline V gene (reference sequence). The CDR3 extends over 12 amino acids. The V gene lost 2 bases and the J gene lost 8 bases, with 12 bases spanning the gap. The CDR3 DNA is TGTGCCTGGAGTTCGCCCGTAGGAGGCTACACCTTC. This sequence encodes CAWSSPVGGYTF.

V usage is TRBV5-4 and J usage is TRBJ2-4; TRBD2 matches at 7 bases. This CDR3 comprises 17 residues. Germline-derived CDR1 and CDR2 are SGHNT and YYREEE (reference sequence). The V and J ends lost 2 bases and 0 bases, in that order; junction bases with no gene match: 8. CDR3 bases: TGTGCCAGCAGCTTCGCCGGGACTACCTTAGCCAAAAACATTCAGTACTTC. Amino acid sequence: CASSFAGTTLAKNIQYF.

This clone was counted a few times. This chain links TRBV25-1 with TRBJ1-4, with 7 bases identical to TRBD1. This CDR3 has 13 amino acids. Germline loops: CDR1 MGHDK, CDR2 SYGVNS. V was pared by 7 bases and J by 7 bases, with 6 bases of the junction left unmatched. CDR3 in amino acids: CASNTGASEKLFF. As DNA, the CDR3 is TGTGCCAGCAATACAGGGGCGAGTGAAAAACTGTTTTTT.

The chain links TRBV7-2 to TRBJ2-5; 7 bases map to TRBD1. Trimming took 3 bases from V and 3 from J; bases not matched to a gene: 7. This CDR3 is 15 amino acids long. Per the germline V gene, CDR1 is SGHTA and CDR2 is FQGNSA. The CDR3 sequence: CASSFLGQAKETQYF. CDR3 DNA sequence: TGTGCCAGCAGCTTCCTCGGACAGGCTAAAGAGACCCAGTACTTC.

Note on this clone: This sequence is one base from a far larger clone and is likely a read error. This chain joins TRBV28 and TRBJ1-3; D may be TRBD1 (6 bases). CDR3 length: 13 residues. Germline V gives CDR1 MDHEN, CDR2 SYDVKM. CDR3 in DNA: TGTGCCAGCATCGGGACATCAGGAAACACCATATGTTTT. Translating gives CASIGTSGNTICF. Drawing the rest from reference TRBV28 and TRBJ1-3, the complete variable domain is DVKVTQSSRYLVKRTGEKVFLECVQDMDHENMFWYRQDPGLGLRLIYFSYDVKMKEKGDIPEGYSVSREKKERFSLILESASTNQTSMYLCASIGTSGNTICFGEGSWLTVV.

In its sample, this clone was seen a few times. The CDR3 reads CASSLSAVGPGYNEKLFF. The CDR3 DNA is TGTGCCAGCAGTTTATCGGCGGTTGGGCCCGGTTATAATGAAAAACTGTTTTTT. The rearrangement uses TRBV28 and TRBJ1-4, with D unclear. CDR3 length equals 18 residues. CDR1 is MDHEN and CDR2 is SYDVKM in the germline V gene. V gave up 1 base and J gave up 4 bases, with 19 bases separating them.